This passage covers 28 T cell receptor beta chains from one sample sequenced in a study of cytomegalovirus exposure and HLA in healthy donors. Repertoires were generated with immunoSEQ multiplex PCR, while TCRdb's copy carries only in-frame clones and drops some. Found here are 150,000 or so clones, just over 85% of them singletons; the top ten hold 2% to 2.5%. The sample comprised PBMCs. The receptors were sampled from a human donor in good health.

The chain employs TRBV9 and TRBJ1-1; the D gene is possibly TRBD1 (6 bases). CDR3 length: 20 amino acids. V lost 0 bases, J lost 1 base, and 25 bases lay in between. Per germline, CDR1 SGDLS and CDR2 YYNGEE. The CDR3 spells CASSVGLSYQGFIQNTEAFF. Here the CDR3 DNA reads TGTGCCAGCAGCGTAGGACTTTCGTATCAGGGGTTTATCCAGAACACTGAAGCTTTCTTT.

The V and J genes are TRBV14 and TRBJ2-7; TRBD1 agrees at 8 bases. The germline V gene has CDR1 SGHDN and CDR2 FVKESK. The CDR3 extends over 17 amino acids. V lost 3 bases to trimming and J lost 6 bases; unmatched junction nucleotides: 16. DNA of the CDR3: TGTGCCAGCAGCCAGGTTGGGCGACAGGGGATGAGTCGCGAGCAGTACTTC. Protein sequence: CASSQVGRQGMSREQYF.

This sequence joins TRBV6-1 and TRBJ2-7; D call uncertain. This CDR3 is built from 13 residues. The V and J ends lost 5 bases and 2 bases respectively, with 10 bases between them. CDR1 is MNHNS, CDR2 SASEGT, per germline. The CDR3 region is CASSSAFPYEQYF. Here the CDR3 DNA reads TGTGCCAGCAGTAGCGCATTTCCCTACGAGCAGTACTTC.

The chain employs TRBV9 and TRBJ2-1; tentative D call: TRBD1 (6 bases). The germline gives CDR1 SGDLS, CDR2 YYNGEE. This CDR3 comprises 17 residues. The V end was cut by 4 bases, the J end by 5 bases, with 22 bases between. CDR3 in DNA: TGTGCCAGCAGCCCAGCGCAGGGGACCACCCTCAACAATGAGCAGTTCTTC. It encodes CASSPAQGTTLNNEQFF.

The chain couples TRBV5-1 to TRBJ1-1; unclear D gene. Per germline, CDR1 SGHRS and CDR2 YFSETQ. There are 15 residues in the CDR3. V lost 0 bases and J lost 1, with 10 bases in between. The CDR3 DNA follows: TGCGCCAGCAGCTTGGCCGTACTCCAGAACACTGAAGCTTTCTTT. It specifies CASSLAVLQNTEAFF.

This clone turned up a few times. The V call is TRBV7-8, the J call TRBJ1-1; the D is unclear. V was shortened by 5 bases and J by 2 bases, with 18 bases between the two germline ends. Germline V gives CDR1 SGHVS, CDR2 FQNEAQ. CDR3 size: 16 residues. In DNA form, the CDR3 reads TGTGCCAGCAGCCCTCAACCCCAGATGCTTAACACTGAAGCTTTCTTT. Amino acids: CASSPQPQMLNTEAFF.

A few counts support this clone. The rearrangement joins TRBV7-3 to TRBJ1-2; the D is unclear. This CDR3 is 13 amino acids long. Germline V gives CDR1 SGHTA, CDR2 FQGTGA. The germline V and J ends were trimmed by 0 bases and 4 bases, with 6 bases remaining between them. The CDR3 region is CASSLTAGYGYTF. In nucleotides, the CDR3 is TGTGCCAGCAGCTTAACCGCAGGCTATGGCTACACCTTC. Full variable domain (rest looked up from reference TRBV7-3 and TRBJ1-2): GAGVSQTPSNKVTEKGKYVELRCDPISGHTALYWYRQSLGQGPEFLIYFQGTGAADDSGLPNDRFFAVRPEGSVSTLKIQRTERGDSAVYLCASSLTAGYGYTFGSGTRLTVV.

V gene TRBV5-1 combines with J gene TRBJ2-4, with 7 bases that match TRBD2. V lost 0 bases and J lost 1; bases outside the gene matches: 7. The CDR3 extends over 17 amino acids. CDR1 and CDR2 (germline): SGHRS, YFSETQ. As DNA, the CDR3 is TGCGCCAGCAGCTTGGGGAGCGGGGCTGGGGCCAAAAACATTCAGTACTTC. Residues: CASSLGSGAGAKNIQYF.

The rearrangement joins TRBV6-1 to TRBJ2-5, with TRBD2 matching 14 bases. CDR1 is MNHNS, CDR2 SASEGT, per germline. V dropped 4 bases and J dropped 0; count of bases not matched to a gene: 7. This CDR3 spans 18 amino acids. CDR3 DNA sequence: TGTGCCAGCAGTGTTTGGACTAGCGGGAGGTCGGACCAAGAGACCCAGTACTTC. Its protein is CASSVWTSGRSDQETQYF.

The J gene is TRBJ2-7, the V gene TRBV11-2; 15 bases agree with TRBD2. V lost 5 bases to trimming and J lost 3 bases; unmatched junction nucleotides: 11. The germline V gene encodes CDR1 SGHAT and CDR2 FQNNGV. The CDR3 runs 18 residues. The CDR3 spells CASSPRGLAGGSFYEQYF. CDR3 coding DNA: TGTGCCAGCAGCCCGCGCGGACTAGCGGGAGGGTCATTCTACGAGCAGTACTTC.

The chain recombines TRBV5-1 with TRBJ2-1; 7 bases map to TRBD2. V was clipped by 3 bases and J by 1 base; unmatched bases: 7. Germline V CDR1 and CDR2: SGHRS, YFSETQ. The CDR3 is 16 amino acids. The CDR3: CASSSTGGGSYNEQFF. CDR3 nucleotides: TGCGCCAGCAGCTCCACCGGCGGGGGTTCCTACAATGAGCAGTTCTTC.

The chain joins TRBV7-9 to TRBJ1-1; D not resolved. Trimming removed 5 bases at V and 0 bases at J, with 13 bases between. The CDR3 is 15 amino acids. Germline V lookup: CDR1 SEHNR, CDR2 FQNEAQ (reference sequence). CDR3 DNA: TGTGCCAGCAGCCCCGCGGCCCCTCTGAACACTGAAGCTTTCTTT. Protein: CASSPAAPLNTEAFF.

This sequence joins TRBV7-9 and TRBJ2-3; D call uncertain. Germline loops: CDR1 SEHNR, CDR2 FQNEAQ (reference sequence). The CDR3 extends over 16 amino acids. V was cut by 3 bases and J by 7 bases, with 20 bases left in between. The CDR3 DNA is TGTGCCAGCAGCTTTTCCCCAGGCAGACGAAATAATACGCAGTATTTT. It specifies CASSFSPGRRNNTQYF.

CDR3 residues: CASSPSSGGYEQYF. The CDR3 DNA reads TGTGCCAGCAGCCCTTCTAGCGGGGGTTACGAGCAGTACTTC. The V and J genes are TRBV7-9 and TRBJ2-7, with 10 positions matching TRBD2. The V segment lost 5 bases and the J segment 4 bases; nucleotides outside the gene matches: 5. There are 14 residues in the CDR3. Germline V lookup: CDR1 SEHNR, CDR2 FQNEAQ (reference sequence).

J is TRBJ2-3 and V is TRBV7-6; D remains unclear. The CDR3 totals 13 residues. V dropped 1 base and J dropped 5 bases, with 7 bases sitting between them. The germline V gene encodes CDR1 SGHVS and CDR2 FNYEAQ. The DNA for the CDR3 is TGTGCCAGCAGCTTAGGGTCGAGAGATACGCAGTATTTT. Translating gives CASSLGSRDTQYF.

The chain is built from TRBV5-1 and TRBJ2-2; D is perhaps TRBD2 (5 bases). The CDR3 has 14 residues. The V and J ends lost 4 bases and 4 bases respectively, with 11 bases between them. Germline V gene sequence: CDR1 SGHRS, CDR2 YFSETQ. The CDR3: CASSAGLITGELFF. The CDR3 nucleotides read TGCGCCAGCAGCGCCGGACTGATCACCGGGGAGCTGTTTTTT. Together with reference TRBV5-1 and TRBJ2-2, the CDR3 gives the full variable domain: KAGVTQTPRYLIKTRGQQVTLSCSPISGHRSVSWYQQTPGQGLQFLFEYFSETQRNKGNFPGRFSGRQFSNSRSEMNVSTLELGDSALYLCASSAGLITGELFFGEGSRLTVL.

The chain employs TRBV19 and TRBJ2-2; D is perhaps TRBD1 (6 bases). CDR1 and CDR2 (germline): LNHDA, SQIVND (reference sequence). Between the trimmed V and J ends, which lost 6 bases and 5 bases, there was a span of 16 bases. This CDR3 spans 15 amino acids. The CDR3 is CASSLVGGGTGELFF. CDR3 DNA: TGTGCCAGTAGCCTCGTAGGGGGTGGAACCGGGGAGCTGTTTTTT.

This clone has a handful of counts. The rearrangement uses TRBV19 and TRBJ2-7, with TRBD1 identical over 9 bases. The CDR3 is 14 residues long. Germline trimming cut 8 bases from V and 2 bases from J; bases unmatched to any gene: 7. Germline loops: CDR1 LNHDA, CDR2 SQIVND (reference sequence). The CDR3 region is CASAMDRGPYEQYF. The CDR3 nucleotides are TGTGCCAGTGCTATGGACAGGGGACCCTACGAGCAGTACTTC.

The J gene is TRBJ2-2, the V gene TRBV10-2; 10 positions match TRBD2. CDR3 length equals 15 residues. Germline lookup yields CDR1 WSHSY and CDR2 SAAADI. Losses at the gene ends were 6 bases for V and 7 bases for J; bases not matched to a gene: 8. CDR3 DNA: TGCGCCAGCAGGGAAGCGGGAGGGCCTATCGGGGAGCTGTTTTTT. As protein: CASREAGGPIGELFF.

The gene calls are TRBV28 and TRBJ2-1; D remains unclear. Germline V gives CDR1 MDHEN, CDR2 SYDVKM. With 8 bases removed from V and 0 bases from J, the gap between germline ends came to 8 bases. This CDR3 has 13 amino acids. The CDR3 loop reads CASGLNSYNEQFF. The CDR3 DNA reads TGTGCCAGCGGGCTAAACTCCTACAATGAGCAGTTCTTC. Filled out from reference TRBV28 and TRBJ2-1, the complete variable domain reads DVKVTQSSRYLVKRTGEKVFLECVQDMDHENMFWYRQDPGLGLRLIYFSYDVKMKEKGDIPEGYSVSREKKERFSLILESASTNQTSMYLCASGLNSYNEQFFGPGTRLTVL.

V usage is TRBV29-1 and J usage is TRBJ1-1, with 9 bases matching TRBD1. The germline gives CDR1 SQVTM, CDR2 ANQGSEA. Unmatched junction bases numbered 4, after V lost 1 base and J lost 1 base. CDR3 length equals 15 residues. CDR3 residues: CSVEVAGQGNTEAFF. CDR3 nucleotide sequence: TGCAGCGTTGAAGTGGCGGGACAGGGGAACACTGAAGCTTTCTTT.

The chain has TRBV5-4 and TRBJ2-5; 7 bases line up with TRBD2. Germline CDR1 reads SGHNT; CDR2 reads YYREEE (reference sequence). The length of the CDR3 is 15 residues. The J segment lost 4 bases and the V segment lost 1 base, leaving 7 bases of the junction unmatched. In DNA, the CDR3 is TGTGCCAGCAGCTTGAGTTTGGGACTAACAGAGACCCAGTACTTC. It yields the protein CASSLSLGLTETQYF.

The chain combines TRBV7-6 with TRBJ2-2, with D tentatively TRBD2 (7 bases). V shed 5 bases and J shed 4 bases, with 23 bases lying between them. There are 18 residues in the CDR3. CDR1 is SGHVS and CDR2 is FNYEAQ in the germline V gene. The CDR3 region is CASSPGARGSLGTGELFF. The CDR3 nucleotides read TGTGCCAGCAGCCCAGGGGCTCGCGGGAGTCTAGGCACCGGGGAGCTGTTTTTT.

The chain is built from TRBV5-8 and TRBJ2-7, with 7 positions matching TRBD2. Germline V gene lookup returns CDR1 SGHTS and CDR2 YDEGEE. The CDR3 extends over 13 amino acids. The V and J ends lost 4 bases and 1 base, in that order; junction bases with no gene match: 2. The CDR3 loop reads CASSGGDSYEQYF. CDR3 in DNA: TGTGCCAGCAGCGGGGGGGATTCCTACGAGCAGTACTTC.

This clone was picked up one time. This rearrangement joins TRBV27 to TRBJ2-1, with D maybe TRBD2 (6 bases). Deletions cut 2 bases from V and 8 bases from J, with 22 bases between. The CDR3 has 17 amino acids. Germline V CDR1 and CDR2: MNHEY, SMNVEV (reference sequence). The chain's CDR3 is CASSLRAGLALTHEQFF. Here the CDR3 DNA reads TGTGCCAGCAGTTTAAGGGCGGGACTCGCTCTAACCCATGAGCAGTTCTTC.

The rearrangement uses TRBV7-9 and TRBJ2-1; the D gene is possibly TRBD2 (6 bases). Trimming removed 2 bases at V and 4 bases at J, with 9 bases between. The CDR3 is 14 amino acids. The germline gives CDR1 SEHNR, CDR2 FQNEAQ (reference sequence). The CDR3 sequence is CASSLSRGYNEQFF. In DNA, the CDR3 is TGTGCCAGCAGCTTATCTCGGGGGTACAATGAGCAGTTCTTC.

This clone was seen a handful of times. The chain recombines TRBV4-3 with TRBJ1-2; possible D gene TRBD1, 6 bases. CDR1 is LGHNA and CDR2 is YSLEER in the germline V gene. Trimming removed 1 base at V and 6 bases at J, with 15 bases between. The CDR3 covers 15 residues. The CDR3 DNA is TGCGCCAGCAGCCAAGCGAAGACAGGCTCACATGGCTACACCTTC. This encodes CASSQAKTGSHGYTF.

The sample holds a few counts of this clone. The V gene is TRBV11-2, the J gene TRBJ2-7; TRBD2 might be the D (6 bases). Trimming pared 5 bases from V and 2 bases from J, leaving 16 bases between. The CDR3 length is 15 residues. Germline values: CDR1 SGHAT, CDR2 FQNNGV. CDR3 DNA sequence: TGTGCCAGCAGCACCGTTGGGGGGATCGCCTACGAGCAGTACTTC. Translation gives CASSTVGGIAYEQYF.